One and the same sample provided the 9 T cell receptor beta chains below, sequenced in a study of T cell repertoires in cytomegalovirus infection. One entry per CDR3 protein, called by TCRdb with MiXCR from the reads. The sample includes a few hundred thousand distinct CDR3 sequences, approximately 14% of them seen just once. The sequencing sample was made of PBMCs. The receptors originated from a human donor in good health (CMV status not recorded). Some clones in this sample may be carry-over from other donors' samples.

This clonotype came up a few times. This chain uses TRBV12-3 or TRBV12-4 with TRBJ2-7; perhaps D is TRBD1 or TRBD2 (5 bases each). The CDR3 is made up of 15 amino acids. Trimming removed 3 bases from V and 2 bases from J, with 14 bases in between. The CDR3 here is CASSFRARGPYEQYF. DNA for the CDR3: TGTGCCAGCAGTTTTCGGGCACGGGGACCCTACGAGCAGTACTTC.

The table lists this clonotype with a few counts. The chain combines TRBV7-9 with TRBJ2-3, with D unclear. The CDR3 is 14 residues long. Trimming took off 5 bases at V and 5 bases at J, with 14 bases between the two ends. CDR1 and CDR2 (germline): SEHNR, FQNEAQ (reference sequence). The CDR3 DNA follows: TGTGCCAGCAGCCCCTGGTCGGACCTAGATACGCAGTATTTT. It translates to CASSPWSDLDTQYF.

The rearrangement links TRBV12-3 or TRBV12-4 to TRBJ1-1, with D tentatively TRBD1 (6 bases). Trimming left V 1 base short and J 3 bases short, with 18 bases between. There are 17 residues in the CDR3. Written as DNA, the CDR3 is TGTGCCAGCAGTTTAGTACAGGGATGGGGCCCGGACACTGAAGCTTTCTTT. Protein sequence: CASSLVQGWGPDTEAFF.

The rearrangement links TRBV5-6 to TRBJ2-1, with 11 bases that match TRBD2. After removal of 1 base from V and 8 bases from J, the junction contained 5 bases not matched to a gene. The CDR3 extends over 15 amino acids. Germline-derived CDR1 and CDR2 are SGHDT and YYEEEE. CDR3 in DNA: TGTGCCAGCAGCTTGACTAGCGGGAGAAGCTATGAGCAGTTCTTC. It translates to CASSLTSGRSYEQFF.

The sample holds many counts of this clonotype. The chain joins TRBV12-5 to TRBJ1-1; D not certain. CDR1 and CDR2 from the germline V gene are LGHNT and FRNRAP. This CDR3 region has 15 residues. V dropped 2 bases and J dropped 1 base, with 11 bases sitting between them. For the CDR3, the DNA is TGTGCTAGTGGTTTGCCACGTCAGCCGAACACTGAAGCTTTCTTT. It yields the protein CASGLPRQPNTEAFF.

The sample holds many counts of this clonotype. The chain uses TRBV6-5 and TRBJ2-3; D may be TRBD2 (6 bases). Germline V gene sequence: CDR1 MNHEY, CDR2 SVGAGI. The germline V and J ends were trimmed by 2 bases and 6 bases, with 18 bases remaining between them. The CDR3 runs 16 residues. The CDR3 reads CASSYRGLRLLDTQYF. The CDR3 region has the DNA TGTGCCAGCAGTTACCGGGGACTCCGGCTCCTCGATACGCAGTATTTT.

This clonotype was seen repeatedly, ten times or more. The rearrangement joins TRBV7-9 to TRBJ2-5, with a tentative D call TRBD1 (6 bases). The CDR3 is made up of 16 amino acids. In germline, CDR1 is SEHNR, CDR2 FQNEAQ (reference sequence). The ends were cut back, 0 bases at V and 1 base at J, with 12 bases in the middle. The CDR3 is CASSLALPTGQETQYF. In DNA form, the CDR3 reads TGTGCCAGCAGCTTAGCCCTGCCGACAGGCCAAGAGACCCAGTACTTC. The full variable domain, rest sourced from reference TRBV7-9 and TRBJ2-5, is DTGVSQNPRHKITKRGQNVTFRCDPISEHNRLYWYRQTLGQGPEFLTYFQNEAQLEKSRLLSDRFSAERPKGSFSTLEIQRTEQGDSAMYLCASSLALPTGQETQYFGPGTRLLVL.

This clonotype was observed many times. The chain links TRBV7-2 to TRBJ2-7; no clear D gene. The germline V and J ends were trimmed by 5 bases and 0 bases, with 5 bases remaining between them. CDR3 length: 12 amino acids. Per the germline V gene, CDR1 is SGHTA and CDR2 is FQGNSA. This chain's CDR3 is CASSENSYEQYF. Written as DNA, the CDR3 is TGTGCCAGCAGCGAAAACTCCTACGAGCAGTACTTC.

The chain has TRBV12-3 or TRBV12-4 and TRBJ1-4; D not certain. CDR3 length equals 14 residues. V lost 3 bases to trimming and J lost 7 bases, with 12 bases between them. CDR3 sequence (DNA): TGTGCCAGCAGTTTGTCTTTGTATGGTGAAAAACTGTTTTTT. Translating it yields CASSLSLYGEKLFF.